This T cell receptor (beta chain) was recorded in a study of blood T cells in healthy people across ages. Using a J-beta primer mix together with a sample-barcoded 5' primer, a second PCR was run for roughly 7 to 11 cycles. TCRdb re-called the 5' RACE reads with MiXCR, one entry per CDR3 protein. The sample lists about 1,400,000 distinct CDR3 sequences, roughly 59% occurring once. The V gene's germline CDR1 is SGHRS and CDR2 YFSETQ. The CDR3 loop spans 13 amino acids. Findings and limits, study-wide: Naive T cell percentage and TCR beta diversity correlated strongly. It was held that the diversity estimates obtained from one million T cells were underestimates.

With each sample, at least 6 micrograms of total RNA were extracted. This clonotype was seen a few times. Its matching antigen is unknown. Its ends do not fully match the called genes, so a read error is possible. The rearrangement links TRBV5-1 to TRBJ2-5, with a weak D call TRBD1 (6 bases). Sequencing used blood. This receptor was taken from a man aged 18 to 30 in good health. CDR3 DNA sequence: TGTGCCAGCAGCTGGACAGCACAAGAGACCCAGTACTTC. Its protein product is CASSWTAQETQYF.